The rows below give T cell receptor beta chains drawn from one sample of a study of cytomegalovirus exposure and HLA in healthy donors. Generated by immunoSEQ multiplex PCR, the TCRdb table keeps only in-frame clones and is missing some. The repertoire holds approximately 190,000 clones, with roughly 86% as singletons. The sequenced sample was PBMCs. The receptors shown here come from a man aged 40-55 years in good health and CMV-seropositive. The conserved cysteine and the conserved F or W are not part of the CDR3 here. A D gene is named only where the DNA matches it firmly. Clone size is not always given. Where it is, it says once, few, many or a class for expanded clones.

clone size	V gene	J gene	D gene	CDR3 protein
NA	TRBV5-4	TRBJ1-2	TRBD1	ASSRTRTGEGYT
NA	TRBV5-1	TRBJ2-5	TRBD2	ASSFSGGAGETQY
NA	TRBV6-5	TRBJ2-7	TRBD1	ASSTTGAGAYEQC
NA	TRBV5-4	TRBJ1-2	NA	ASSWGGTENHYGYT
once	TRBV7-6	TRBJ2-7	NA	ASSPALGGSYEQY
NA	TRBV4-1	TRBJ2-7	TRBD2	ASSQEAGLAGFTREQY
NA	TRBV6-4	TRBJ2-1	TRBD2	ASSRAGFNNEQF
NA	TRBV11-3	TRBJ2-7	NA	ASSPSSGEQY
few	TRBV4-3	TRBJ1-5	NA	ASSQAHQDRDQPQH
NA	TRBV12-5	TRBJ2-5	TRBD2	ASGRPSGEVEETQY
NA	TRBV5-6	TRBJ1-3	NA	ASSPRGFFSGNTIY
NA	TRBV11-2	TRBJ1-4	NA	ASSSVPNEKLF
NA	TRBV2	TRBJ2-7	TRBD1	ASRPGQANYEQY
NA	TRBV5-1	TRBJ2-5	NA	ASARQDPLQETQY
NA	TRBV5-5	TRBJ2-3	NA	ASSLVVQGQRQDTRY
NA	TRBV29-1	TRBJ2-3	NA	SARTASTDTQY
NA	TRBV5-1	TRBJ2-6	NA	ASSLGHSSGANVLT
NA	TRBV4-1	TRBJ2-1	TRBD2	ASTVGLDYNEQF